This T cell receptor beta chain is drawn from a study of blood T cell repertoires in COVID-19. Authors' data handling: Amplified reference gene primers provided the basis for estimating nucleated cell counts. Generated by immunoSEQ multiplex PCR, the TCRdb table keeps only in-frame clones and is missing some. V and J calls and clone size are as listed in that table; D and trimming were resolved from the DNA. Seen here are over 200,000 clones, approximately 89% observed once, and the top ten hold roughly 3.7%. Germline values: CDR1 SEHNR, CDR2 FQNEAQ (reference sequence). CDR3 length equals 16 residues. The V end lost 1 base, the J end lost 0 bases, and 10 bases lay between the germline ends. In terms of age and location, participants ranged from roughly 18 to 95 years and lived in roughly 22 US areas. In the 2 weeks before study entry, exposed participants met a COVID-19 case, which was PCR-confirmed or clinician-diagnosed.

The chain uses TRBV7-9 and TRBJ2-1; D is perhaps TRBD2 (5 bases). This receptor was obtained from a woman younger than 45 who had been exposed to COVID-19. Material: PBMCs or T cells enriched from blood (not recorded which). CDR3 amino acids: CASSLGTVSSYNEQFF. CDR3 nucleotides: TGTGCCAGCAGCTTAGGGACTGTTAGCTCCTACAATGAGCAGTTCTTC.